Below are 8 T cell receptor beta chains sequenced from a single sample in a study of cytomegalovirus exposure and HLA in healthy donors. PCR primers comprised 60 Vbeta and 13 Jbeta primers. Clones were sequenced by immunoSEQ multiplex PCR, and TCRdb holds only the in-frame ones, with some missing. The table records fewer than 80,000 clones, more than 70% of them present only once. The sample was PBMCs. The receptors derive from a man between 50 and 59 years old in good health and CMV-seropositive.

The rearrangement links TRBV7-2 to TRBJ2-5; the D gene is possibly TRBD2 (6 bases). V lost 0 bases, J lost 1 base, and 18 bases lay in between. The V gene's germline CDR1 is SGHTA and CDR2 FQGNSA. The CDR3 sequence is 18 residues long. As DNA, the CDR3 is TGTGCCAGCAGCTTAGCTGGTTCGGCGGGGATTCTCCAAGAGACCCAGTACTTC. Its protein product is CASSLAGSAGILQETQYF.

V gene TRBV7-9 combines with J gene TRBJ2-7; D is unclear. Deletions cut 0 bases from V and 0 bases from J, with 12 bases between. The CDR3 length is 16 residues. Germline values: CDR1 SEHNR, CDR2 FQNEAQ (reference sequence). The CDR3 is CASSLAGHLSSYEQYF. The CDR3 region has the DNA TGTGCCAGCAGCTTAGCTGGGCACCTAAGCTCCTACGAGCAGTACTTC.

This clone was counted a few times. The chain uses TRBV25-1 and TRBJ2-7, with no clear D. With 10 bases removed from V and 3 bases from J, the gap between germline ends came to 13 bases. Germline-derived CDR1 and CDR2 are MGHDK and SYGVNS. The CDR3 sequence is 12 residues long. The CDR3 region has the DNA TGTGCCATCTCCCCGTCGGGCTACGAGCAGTACTTC. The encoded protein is CAISPSGYEQYF.

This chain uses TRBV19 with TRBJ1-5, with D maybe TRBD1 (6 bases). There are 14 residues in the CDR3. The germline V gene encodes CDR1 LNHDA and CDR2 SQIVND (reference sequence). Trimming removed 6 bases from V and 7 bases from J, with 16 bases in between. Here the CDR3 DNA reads TGTGCCAGTAGGCCGACAGGTGCGCGACAGCCCCAGCATTTT. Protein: CASRPTGARQPQHF.

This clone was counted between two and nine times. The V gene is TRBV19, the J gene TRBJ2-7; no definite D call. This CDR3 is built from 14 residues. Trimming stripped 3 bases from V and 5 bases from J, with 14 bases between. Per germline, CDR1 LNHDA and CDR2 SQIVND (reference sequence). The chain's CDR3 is CASSMVASLNEQYF. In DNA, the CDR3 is TGTGCCAGTAGTATGGTAGCCAGTCTCAACGAGCAGTACTTC.

The CDR3 DNA follows: TGTGCCAGTTCTGTCGGGGGGACTGAAGCTTTCTTT. It encodes CASSVGGTEAFF. The chain links TRBV27 to TRBJ1-1; D perhaps matches TRBD1 (5 bases). This CDR3 has 12 residues. The germline V gene encodes CDR1 MNHEY and CDR2 SMNVEV (reference sequence). Trimming removed 9 bases at V and 5 bases at J, with 13 bases between.

The CDR3 bases are TGCGCCAGCAGCCAAGGCGGGGACAGGAGCGGTGGAAACACCATATATTTT. It encodes CASSQGGDRSGGNTIYF. The chain employs TRBV4-3 and TRBJ1-3, with 8 bases aligning to TRBD1. Losses at the gene ends were 1 base for V and 3 bases for J; bases not matched to a gene: 8. CDR1 is LGHNA and CDR2 is YSLEER in the germline V gene. This CDR3 spans 17 amino acids.

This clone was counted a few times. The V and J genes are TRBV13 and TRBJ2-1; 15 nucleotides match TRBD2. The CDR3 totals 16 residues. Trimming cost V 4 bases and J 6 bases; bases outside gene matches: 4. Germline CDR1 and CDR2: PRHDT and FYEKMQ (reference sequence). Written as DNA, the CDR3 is TGTGCCAGCAGCTGGGGACTAGCGGGGGGAGGCAATGAGCAGTTCTTC. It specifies CASSWGLAGGGNEQFF.